This T cell receptor beta chain was identified in a study of blood T cell repertoires in COVID-19. Germline CDR1 SGHKS, CDR2 YYEKEE (reference sequence). The CDR3 loop spans 15 amino acids. Trimming at V came to 0 bases and at J to 2 bases, leaving 2 bases not matched to a gene. The protocol was immunoSEQ multiplex PCR, while the TCRdb copy is restricted to in-frame clones and leaves out a portion. This table has 95,000 to 150,000 clones, about four fifths appearing once. The sequence came from a woman aged 70 to 79 with acute or convalescent COVID-19. The chain carries TRBV5-5 and TRBJ1-3; 7 nucleotides align to TRBD1. The sequencing sample was made of peripheral blood. As DNA, the CDR3 is TGTGCCAGCAGCTTGGACAGGGGAGCTGGAAACACCATATATTTT. Protein sequence: CASSLDRGAGNTIYF.